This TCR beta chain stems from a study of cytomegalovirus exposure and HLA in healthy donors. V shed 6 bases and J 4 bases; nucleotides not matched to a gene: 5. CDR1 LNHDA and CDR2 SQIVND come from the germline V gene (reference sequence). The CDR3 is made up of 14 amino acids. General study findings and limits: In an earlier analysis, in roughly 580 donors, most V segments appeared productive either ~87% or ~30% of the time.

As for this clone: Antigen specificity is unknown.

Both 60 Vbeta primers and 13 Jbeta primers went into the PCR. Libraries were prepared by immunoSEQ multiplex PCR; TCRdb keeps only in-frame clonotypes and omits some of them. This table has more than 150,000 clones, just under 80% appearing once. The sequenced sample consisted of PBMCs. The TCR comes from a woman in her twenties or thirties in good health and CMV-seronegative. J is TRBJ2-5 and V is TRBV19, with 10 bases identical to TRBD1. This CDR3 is CASSLTGGGETQYF. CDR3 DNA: TGTGCCAGTAGCCTGACAGGGGGCGGAGAGACCCAGTACTTC.